These 14 T cell receptor beta chains were sequenced from one sample in a study of identical twins. TCRdb reprocessed the 5' RACE reads with MiXCR, giving one entry per CDR3 protein. The table has 550,000 to 700,000 distinct CDR3 sequences, approximately 21% seen once. These data also formed part of another study, on T cells expressing NK-cell markers.

Specimen: PBMCs. Receptors were obtained from a woman aged 18-35 years in good health.

V and J are TRBV2 and TRBJ2-3; D gene ambiguous. Trimming took 5 bases from V and 3 from J, leaving 9 bases between them. This CDR3 has 13 residues. Germline CDR1 reads SNHLY; CDR2 reads FYNNEI. The CDR3 protein is CASSPSLTDTQYF. The CDR3 bases are TGTGCCAGCAGTCCGAGCTTAACAGATACGCAGTATTTT.

The CDR3: CASSPLRDSYTDTQYF. The CDR3 DNA reads as TGTGCCAGCTCACCACTCCGGGACAGCTACACAGATACGCAGTATTTT. V is TRBV18 and J is TRBJ2-3; 7 bases match TRBD1. The germline V gene encodes CDR1 KGHSH and CDR2 LQKENI. The V and J ends lost 1 base and 2 bases, in that order; junction bases with no gene match: 6. The CDR3 totals 16 residues.

This clonotype was counted only a few times. The V and J genes are TRBV12-3 or TRBV12-4 and TRBJ2-7; D is uncertain. V dropped 6 bases and J dropped 4 bases, with 13 bases sitting between them. This CDR3 has 13 residues. In DNA, the CDR3 is TGTGCCAGCAGCCCCAACGCCTTATACGAGCAGTACTTC. Protein product: CASSPNALYEQYF.

The table lists this clonotype with a few counts. The genes are TRBV4-2 and TRBJ2-1; D may be TRBD2 (6 bases). Germline V CDR1 and CDR2: LGHNA, YNFKEQ. The CDR3 runs to 15 residues. V was cut by 3 bases and J by 7 bases, with 16 bases left in between. This CDR3 is CASSQDYSMVNEQFF. The CDR3 DNA reads TGTGCCAGCAGCCAGGACTATTCGATGGTAAATGAGCAGTTCTTC.

This clonotype occurred many times. The gene calls are TRBV12-3 or TRBV12-4 and TRBJ2-1; D is ambiguous. The CDR3 is 15 residues long. Trimming removed 3 bases at V and 0 bases at J, with 9 bases between. Here the CDR3 DNA reads TGTGCCAGCAGTTTGAACAGTCACTCCTACAATGAGCAGTTCTTC. Its protein product is CASSLNSHSYNEQFF.

This clonotype was seen many times. The chain combines TRBV20-1 with TRBJ1-1; D might be TRBD1 (5 bases). The CDR3 runs to 11 residues. Trimming took 5 bases from V and 7 from J, leaving 11 bases between them. Germline lookup yields CDR1 DFQATT and CDR2 SNEGSKA (reference sequence). CDR3 sequence: CSAYPGLEAFF. The DNA of the CDR3 is TGCAGTGCTTACCCGGGACTTGAAGCTTTCTTT.

This clonotype was recorded a few times. The chain has TRBV12-3 or TRBV12-4 and TRBJ2-1; TRBD2 agrees at 8 bases. The trim removed 3 bases at V and 7 bases at J, leaving 5 bases unmatched. The CDR3 totals 14 residues. The CDR3 here is CASSFGGRWNEQFF. The CDR3 coding sequence is TGTGCCAGCAGTTTCGGCGGGAGGTGGAATGAGCAGTTCTTC.

This clonotype was picked up a small number of times. CDR3 DNA sequence: TGTGCCATCGGCGGGACTTCCTACGAGCAGTACTTC. Translated, it gives CAIGGTSYEQYF. The genes are TRBV10-3 and TRBJ2-7, with a tentative D call TRBD2 (6 bases). CDR3 length equals 12 residues. With 8 bases removed from V and 1 base from J, the gap between germline ends came to 9 bases. CDR1 ENHRY and CDR2 SYGVKD come from the germline V gene.

The chain combines TRBV7-2 with TRBJ2-2, with D unclear. CDR1 and CDR2 from the germline V gene are SGHTA and FQGNSA. The CDR3 sequence is 16 residues long. The V end was cut by 3 bases, the J end by 1 base, with 12 bases between. The CDR3 protein is CASSFSVRRNTGELFF. For the CDR3, the DNA is TGTGCCAGCAGCTTCTCGGTACGGAGGAACACCGGGGAGCTGTTTTTT.

This clonotype came up many times. The rearrangement links TRBV12-3 or TRBV12-4 to TRBJ2-5, with TRBD2 identical over 11 bases. The CDR3 spans 16 residues. Trimming cost V 5 bases and J 4 bases; bases outside gene matches: 9. The CDR3 sequence is CASSPSSGRALETQYF. The CDR3 DNA sequence: TGTGCCAGCAGTCCCAGTAGCGGGAGGGCCCTAGAGACCCAGTACTTC.

The J gene is TRBJ2-7, the V gene TRBV5-1; D possibly corresponds to TRBD1 (5 bases). Germline V gene data show CDR1 as SGHRS and CDR2 as YFSETQ. The length of the CDR3 is 15 residues. Trimming pared 1 base from V and 6 bases from J, leaving 17 bases between. The CDR3 loop reads CASSLHRSGPPEQYF. The CDR3 DNA is TGCGCCAGCAGCTTGCACAGGTCCGGGCCTCCCGAGCAGTACTTC.

This clonotype was found a few times. The chain is built from TRBV20-1 and TRBJ1-1; TRBD1 might be the D (6 bases). Germline CDR1 reads DFQATT; CDR2 reads SNEGSKA (reference sequence). Trimming took 3 bases from V and 5 from J, leaving 10 bases between them. The CDR3 runs to 12 residues. CDR3 DNA: TGCAGTGCTAGTGTCAGGGGAACTGAAGCTTTCTTT. This translates into CSASVRGTEAFF.

The rearrangement joins TRBV28 to TRBJ2-7; 9 bases align to TRBD1. CDR3 size: 14 residues. Per the germline V gene, CDR1 is MDHEN and CDR2 is SYDVKM. Trimming took 5 bases from V and 4 from J; bases not matched to a gene: 6. The CDR3 nucleotides read TGTGCCAGCAGTCGTGGGACAGGGTTTTACGAGCAGTACTTC. As protein: CASSRGTGFYEQYF.

The chain joins TRBV7-2 to TRBJ2-3; no firm D call. The V end lost 8 bases, the J end lost 6 bases, and 12 bases lay between the germline ends. Germline-derived CDR1 and CDR2 are SGHTA and FQGNSA. The CDR3 consists of 12 residues. The CDR3 nucleotides read TGTGCCAGCGGCGGTGGGCCCGATACGCAGTATTTT. Its protein is CASGGGPDTQYF.